This TCR beta chain was obtained from a study of shared clonotypes between healthy human individuals. Germline assignment: CDR1 MNHNS and CDR2 SASEGT. The CDR3 loop spans 16 amino acids. The V gene lost 3 bases and the J gene lost 2 bases, with 16 bases spanning the gap. Over several immunoSEQ plates, each subset's genomic DNA was distributed in even portions. About 30,000 T cell genomes, or approximately 0.2 ug DNA, went into the sorted-subset replicate PCRs. Assay: immunoSEQ multiplex PCR; the TCRdb copy retains only in-frame clones and omits some. Counted here are about 1.5 million clones, approximately 98% occurring once; the ten biggest clones make up about 0.4%.

The chain is built from TRBV6-1 and TRBJ1-1; D uncertain. What was sequenced was naive CD4+ T cells sorted from blood. The subset: CD45RA+ positively selected. The receptor was derived from a man aged 25 to 40 in good health. The CDR3: CASSEPGRGGNTEAFF. The CDR3 coding sequence is TGTGCCAGCAGTGAGCCGGGTCGAGGTGGAAACACTGAAGCTTTCTTT.